These 31 T cell receptor beta chains came from one sample sequenced in a study of T cells after yellow fever vaccination (dated by TCRdb to between 2019 and 2020). The method behind the library was 5' RACE. Data came from an Illumina HiSeq 2500. Starting from the raw public reads, TCRdb applied fastp trimming at Q25, assembled clones with MiXCR and retained in-frame beta chains. Identical CDR3 proteins give one entry, which carries the most common genes and DNA. The sample table holds approximately 96,000 distinct CDR3 sequences, of which approximately 8.4% were seen once. 15% to 20% of the sample belongs to the ten largest clones. The sample's treatment or condition label, decoded: live attenuated yellow fever vaccine strain. The starting material was CD8+ T cells not binding an NS4B(214-222) dextramer, sorted from PBMCs, obtained more than 13 days after the first yellow fever vaccination. According to the study, the label for this sample's cell subset or site signals: NS4B epitope dextramer-negative CD8 T cells. These receptors all come from a man aged 18 to 30 who received the YFV17D yellow fever vaccine.

This clonotype was counted at least ten times. The chain carries TRBV30 and TRBJ2-1; TRBD1 matches at 7 bases. The germline CDR1 and CDR2 sequences are GTSNPN and SVGIG (reference sequence). V shed 3 bases and J 2 bases; nucleotides not matched to a gene: 7. CDR3 size: 15 residues. The CDR3 spells CAWRGTVKTYNEQFF. The CDR3, as DNA: TGTGCCTGGAGAGGGACAGTTAAAACCTACAATGAGCAGTTCTTC.

This clonotype appeared a few times. This chain connects TRBV11-2 to TRBJ2-7; D remains unclear. The germline gives CDR1 SGHAT, CDR2 FQNNGV. The CDR3 runs to 14 residues. V dropped 1 base and J dropped 5 bases, with 12 bases sitting between them. The CDR3 nucleotides are TGTGCCAGCAGCTTAGTCCCGAAACCCCACGAGCAGTACTTC. Protein product: CASSLVPKPHEQYF.

J is TRBJ1-5 and V is TRBV7-2; TRBD1 aligns across 12 bases. CDR1 SGHTA and CDR2 FQGNSA come from the germline V gene. The CDR3 contains 15 residues. V gave up 5 bases and J gave up 7 bases; unmatched junction bases: 6. CDR3 coding DNA: TGTGCCAGCAGCACCGGGACAGGGGGCAGACAGCCCCAGCATTTT. It codes for CASSTGTGGRQPQHF. The whole variable domain, remainder taken from reference TRBV7-2 and TRBJ1-5, is GAGVSQSPSNKVTEKGKDVELRCDPISGHTALYWYRQSLGQGLEFLIYFQGNSAPDKSGLPSDRFSAERTGGSVSTLTIQRTQQEDSAVYLCASSTGTGGRQPQHFGDGTRLSIL.

The V and J genes are TRBV2 and TRBJ2-1, with 10 bases matching TRBD1. The ends lost 7 bases at V and 6 bases at J; junction bases unmatched: 9. CDR3 length: 15 amino acids. CDR1 is SNHLY, CDR2 FYNNEI, per germline. In DNA form, the CDR3 reads TGTGCCAGCATACCGGGACAGGGGAGGGTCAATGAGCAGTTCTTC. Protein sequence: CASIPGQGRVNEQFF.

This clonotype was counted between two and nine times. The genes are TRBV18 and TRBJ2-7; TRBD1 aligns across 9 bases. Germline CDR1 and CDR2: KGHSH and LQKENI. The J segment lost 7 bases and the V segment lost 5 bases, leaving 18 bases of the junction unmatched. The CDR3 is 17 amino acids. CDR3 sequence: CASSTPPGQGPPGEQYF. The CDR3, as DNA: TGTGCCAGCTCAACTCCCCCGGGACAGGGCCCACCTGGGGAGCAGTACTTC.

This chain uses TRBV9 with TRBJ1-1, with D possibly matching TRBD1 (5 bases). There are 14 residues in the CDR3. Germline loops: CDR1 SGDLS, CDR2 YYNGEE. The germline V and J ends were trimmed by 0 bases and 1 base, with 7 bases remaining between them. CDR3 in DNA: TGTGCCAGCAGCGTAGGAGACAGGAACACTGAAGCTTTCTTT. Amino acids: CASSVGDRNTEAFF. The complete variable domain, with remaining parts taken from reference TRBV9 and TRBJ1-1, reads DSGVTQTPKHLITATGQRVTLRCSPRSGDLSVYWYQQSLDQGLQFLIQYYNGEERAKGNILERFSAQQFPDLHSELNLSSLELGDSALYFCASSVGDRNTEAFFGQGTRLTVV.

The V and J genes are TRBV19 and TRBJ2-7; possibly TRBD1 for D (5 bases). Germline V gives CDR1 LNHDA, CDR2 SQIVND (reference sequence). V gave up 3 bases and J gave up 0 bases, with 6 bases separating them. The CDR3 covers 13 residues. The CDR3 DNA follows: TGTGCCAGTAGTATCGACAGCTCCTACGAGCAGTACTTC. Translating it yields CASSIDSSYEQYF.

The CDR3 reads CASSPSGYEQYV. The CDR3, as DNA: TGTGCCAGCAGCCCAAGTGGGTACGAGCAGTACGTC. V is TRBV5-5 and J is TRBJ2-7; the D is unclear. Germline CDR1 SGHKS, CDR2 YYEKEE (reference sequence). The CDR3 contains 12 residues. V was pared by 4 bases and J by 4 bases, with 9 bases between.

This clonotype has only a few counts. The chain combines TRBV28 with TRBJ2-4, with a tentative D call TRBD2 (5 bases). CDR3 length: 12 residues. Looked up from germline, CDR1 is MDHEN and CDR2 is SYDVKM. V lost 3 bases to trimming and J lost 5 bases, with 5 bases between them. The CDR3 nucleotides read TGTGCCAGCAGTTTCGGGGAAAACATTCAGTACTTC. It encodes CASSFGENIQYF. The full variable domain, in which reference TRBV28 and TRBJ2-4 provide the parts outside the CDR3, is DVKVTQSSRYLVKRTGEKVFLECVQDMDHENMFWYRQDPGLGLRLIYFSYDVKMKEKGDIPEGYSVSREKKERFSLILESASTNQTSMYLCASSFGENIQYFGAGTRLSVL.

This clonotype was seen only a few times. The J gene is TRBJ2-3, the V gene TRBV6-5; D is undetermined. Trimming pared 2 bases from V and 1 base from J, leaving 7 bases between. The CDR3 spans 14 residues. Germline V gene sequence: CDR1 MNHEY, CDR2 SVGAGI. The DNA for the CDR3 is TGTGCCAGCAGTTACACGGCGGGCACAGATACGCAGTATTTT. Amino acid sequence: CASSYTAGTDTQYF.

This chain links TRBV5-4 with TRBJ2-7; D unclear. Germline CDR1 is SGHNT and CDR2 is YYREEE (reference sequence). There are 15 residues in the CDR3. V lost 4 bases to trimming and J lost 2 bases, with 16 bases between them. The CDR3 nucleotides read TGTGCCAGCAGCCCCGGCCCGGTTTCTACCTACGAGCAGTACTTC. Translated: CASSPGPVSTYEQYF.

This clonotype was counted a single time. This chain links TRBV19 with TRBJ1-2, with a weak D call TRBD1 (6 bases). The CDR3 runs 14 residues. The germline CDR1 and CDR2 sequences are LNHDA and SQIVND (reference sequence). Trimming left V 3 bases short and J 7 bases short, with 15 bases between. CDR3 bases: TGTGCCAGTAGTATGGAACAGGGATGGAGTGGCTACACCTTC. Its protein is CASSMEQGWSGYTF.

This clonotype was picked up a small number of times. The V and J genes are TRBV11-2 and TRBJ1-5; 7 nucleotides line up with TRBD1. Germline values: CDR1 SGHAT, CDR2 FQNNGV. V lost 5 bases and J lost 0; bases outside the gene matches: 13. The length of the CDR3 is 18 residues. CDR3 amino acids: CASSPRQGGGDSNQPQHF. Here the CDR3 DNA reads TGTGCCAGCAGCCCCCGACAGGGCGGCGGGGATAGCAATCAGCCCCAGCATTTT.

The CDR3 nucleotides read TGTGCCACCAGCAGAGGGGGTCGCCCTCGGGACACCGGGGAGCTGTTTTTT. This translates into CATSRGGRPRDTGELFF. This sequence joins TRBV15 and TRBJ2-2; D uncertain. Trimming cost V 1 base and J 3 bases, with 15 bases left between them. The CDR3 is 17 residues long. Germline loops: CDR1 LNHNV, CDR2 YYDKDF (reference sequence).

Only a few counts were recorded for this clonotype. V gene TRBV6-4 combines with J gene TRBJ2-7; D gene ambiguous. V lost 4 bases, J lost 2 bases, and 9 bases lay in between. The CDR3 consists of 13 residues. The germline gives CDR1 MRHNA, CDR2 SNTAGT. The CDR3 DNA reads TGTGCCAGCAGTGCCCAAGACACCTACGAGCAGTACGTC. Amino acid sequence: CASSAQDTYEQYV.

This clonotype was seen only a few times. The V call is TRBV20-1, the J call TRBJ2-7, with D possibly TRBD1 on 5 matching bases. V lost 6 bases and J 0 bases, leaving 15 bases between the germline ends. The length of the CDR3 is 14 residues. Germline lookup yields CDR1 DFQATT and CDR2 SNEGSKA (reference sequence). The CDR3 sequence is CSAAGASASYEQYV. DNA of the CDR3: TGCAGTGCCGCTGGGGCCTCGGCCTCCTACGAGCAGTACGTC.

The J gene is TRBJ1-1, the V gene TRBV29-1; 12 bases are a match to TRBD1. The CDR3 covers 12 residues. From germline, CDR1 is SQVTM and CDR2 ANQGSEA. CDR3: CTTGQGADVAFF. Written as DNA, the CDR3 is TGCACCACGGGACAGGGGGCCGACGTGGCTTTCTTT.

This clonotype has just a few counts. The chain has TRBV28 and TRBJ1-1, with 8 bases that match TRBD1. Looked up from germline, CDR1 is MDHEN and CDR2 is SYDVKM. The CDR3 runs to 15 residues. The V and J ends lost 7 bases and 4 bases, in that order; junction bases with no gene match: 11. The CDR3 is CASKSRAGGGTEAFF. The DNA for the CDR3 is TGTGCCAGCAAGTCCCGGGCAGGGGGCGGCACTGAAGCTTTCTTT.

The sample holds a few counts of this clonotype. The rearrangement uses TRBV29-1 and TRBJ2-3, with D possibly TRBD2 on 6 matching bases. The CDR3 length is 11 residues. V was pared by 6 bases and J by 4 bases, with 8 bases between. In germline, CDR1 is SQVTM, CDR2 ANQGSEA. Written as DNA, the CDR3 is TGCAGCGTGGAGGGGCCAGATACGCAGTATTTT. This codes for CSVEGPDTQYF.

This clonotype was seen more than once but under ten times. This chain links TRBV29-1 with TRBJ1-2, with a weak D call TRBD1 (5 bases). Germline CDR1 SQVTM, CDR2 ANQGSEA. The germline V and J ends were trimmed by 0 bases and 4 bases, with 12 bases remaining between them. The CDR3 has 14 amino acids. In nucleotides, the CDR3 is TGCAGCGTTGAAGATGCGGGGGAAGGCTATGGCTACACCTTC. Translating gives CSVEDAGEGYGYTF.

This clonotype appeared many times. The gene calls are TRBV15 and TRBJ2-1; D is undetermined. The V gene's germline CDR1 is LNHNV and CDR2 YYDKDF (reference sequence). This CDR3 region has 14 residues. The V gene lost 8 bases and the J gene lost 1 base, with 12 bases spanning the gap. The CDR3 sequence is CATGSIGSYNEQFF. As DNA, the CDR3 is TGTGCCACCGGATCCATAGGGTCCTACAATGAGCAGTTCTTC.

This clonotype was detected only a few times. The J gene is TRBJ1-5, the V gene TRBV12-3 or TRBV12-4, with a possible D match to TRBD1 (5 bases). This CDR3 is 14 amino acids long. Trimming removed 4 bases from V and 4 bases from J, with 11 bases in between. In DNA form, the CDR3 reads TGTGCCAGCAGTTGGGGCCAGATAAATCAGCCCCAGCATTTT. Amino acids: CASSWGQINQPQHF.

The chain employs TRBV12-3 or TRBV12-4 and TRBJ2-2; D gene ambiguous. The CDR3 length is 11 residues. Trimming stripped 3 bases from V and 9 bases from J, with 5 bases between. The CDR3 sequence is CASSLGRELFF. In DNA, the CDR3 is TGTGCCAGCAGTTTGGGCAGGGAGCTGTTTTTT.

This clonotype occurred many times. The chain carries TRBV4-2 and TRBJ2-1, with 16 nucleotides matching TRBD2. CDR1 and CDR2 (germline): LGHNA, YNFKEQ. After removal of 5 bases from V and 8 bases from J, the junction contained 6 bases not matched to a gene. The CDR3 is 16 residues long. The CDR3 bases are TGTGCCAGCAGCTCGGGACTAGCGGGGGGGCGTTATGAGCAGTTCTTC. As protein: CASSSGLAGGRYEQFF.

This clonotype was detected only a few times. V gene TRBV29-1 combines with J gene TRBJ2-3; 13 bases agree with TRBD2. Per germline, CDR1 SQVTM and CDR2 ANQGSEA. CDR3 length equals 17 residues. J gave up 4 bases and V 6 bases, and 13 bases lay outside the gene matches. This CDR3 is CSVLLAGGPFRSDTQYF. The DNA for the CDR3 is TGCAGCGTCCTACTAGCGGGGGGGCCCTTTAGATCAGATACGCAGTATTTT.

This clonotype was counted only a few times. The V gene is TRBV14, the J gene TRBJ2-7; 8 bases are shared with TRBD1. The CDR3 consists of 15 residues. Germline loops: CDR1 SGHDN, CDR2 FVKESK. J was trimmed by 3 bases and V by 3 bases; bases with no gene match: 7. Written as DNA, the CDR3 is TGTGCCAGCAGCCACGGGACAGGATATTTCTACGAGCAGTACTTC. It specifies CASSHGTGYFYEQYF.

This clonotype was observed a handful of times. The V and J genes are TRBV5-1 and TRBJ2-7; 7 bases agree with TRBD2. J lost 1 base, V lost 4 bases, and 5 bases had no gene match. Germline V gene lookup returns CDR1 SGHRS and CDR2 YFSETQ. The CDR3 covers 14 residues. The chain's CDR3 is CASSLGSGSYEQYV. The DNA of the CDR3 is TGCGCCAGCAGCCTGGGTAGCGGGTCCTACGAGCAGTACGTC.

This clonotype appeared a few times. The chain recombines TRBV4-1 with TRBJ2-1; no firm D call. The CDR3 has 14 amino acids. V lost 4 bases to trimming and J lost 8 bases, with 15 bases between them. The germline V gene encodes CDR1 MGHRA and CDR2 YSYEKL. The CDR3 reads CASSRTPGVDEQFF. CDR3 sequence (DNA): TGCGCCAGCAGCCGGACCCCCGGTGTGGATGAGCAGTTCTTC.

This chain connects TRBV6-2 or TRBV6-3 to TRBJ2-3; 10 bases are shared with TRBD2. V lost 4 bases, J lost 2 bases, and 6 bases stayed unmatched. Germline V lookup: CDR1 MNHEY, CDR2 SVGEGT. This CDR3 is built from 16 residues. The CDR3 DNA follows: TGTGCCAGCAGTTCCAGGACTAGCGGACACACAGATACGCAGTATTTT. Translated, it gives CASSSRTSGHTDTQYF.

J is TRBJ1-1 and V is TRBV12-3 or TRBV12-4; D might be TRBD1 (5 bases). The CDR3 has 14 amino acids. V gave up 3 bases and J gave up 6 bases, with 14 bases separating them. The CDR3 sequence is CASSFGGEVSEAFF. CDR3 DNA: TGTGCCAGCAGTTTTGGGGGAGAGGTTTCTGAAGCTTTCTTT.

This clonotype was observed a handful of times. V gene TRBV4-3 combines with J gene TRBJ1-1; TRBD1 matches 9 bases. The CDR3 runs to 15 residues. Germline CDR1 reads LGHNA; CDR2 reads YSLEER. Trimming at V came to 0 bases and at J to 3 bases, leaving 2 bases not matched to a gene. The chain's CDR3 is CASSQDGTGYTEAFF. CDR3 DNA sequence: TGCGCCAGCAGCCAAGATGGGACAGGGTACACTGAAGCTTTCTTT.